This T cell receptor beta chain was documented in a study of CD8 T cells in ankylosing spondylitis. General observations from the study: A motif in TCR beta, a set of fewer than ten highly homologous variants, appeared characteristic of ankylosing spondylitis blood. Some of these motif variants have turned up before, in reports on reactive arthritis synovial fluid and blood.

TCRdb passed the 5' RACE reads through MiXCR, listing each CDR3 protein once. This table has over 110,000 distinct CDR3 sequences, roughly 8% appearing once. About this clonotype itself: Antigen unknown.

This CDR3 contains 13 residues. Trimming removed 3 bases from V and 6 bases from J, with 11 bases in between. Sequencing was done on a sample of synovial fluid, either unsorted or a sorted T cell fraction (not recorded which). The clonotype comes from a male donor with ankylosing spondylitis. This sequence joins TRBV12-3 or TRBV12-4 and TRBJ1-2; D remains unclear. CDR3 region: CASSLRGVDGYTF. CDR3 in DNA: TGTGCCAGCAGTTTGCGCGGAGTGGATGGCTACACCTTC.